The present TCR beta chain was sequenced within a study of beta chain features in type 1 diabetes. Points from the study as a whole: Shorter templates might be favored by PCR, equally in patients and controls.

The investigators reverse transcribed all of the isolated RNA, so they sequenced expressed TCRB transcripts. The assay was immunoSEQ multiplex PCR, and TCRdb's table has in-frame clones only and misses some. The sample lists 130,000 to 150,000 clones, 9.2% occurring once. The sample holds a few counts of this clone. Its specificity is not known. From germline, CDR1 is SGHVS and CDR2 FQNEAQ. The trim removed 3 bases at V and 7 bases at J, leaving 6 bases unmatched. This CDR3 has 13 residues. This TCR derives from a young man in good health. This sequence joins TRBV7-8 and TRBJ2-7; 7 bases fit TRBD1. The sample comprised central memory CD4+ T cells from blood. The CDR3 DNA follows: TGTGCCAGCAGCTTGAGACAGGGTCAAGAGCAGTACTTC. Its protein is CASSLRQGQEQYF. Full variable domain (rest looked up from reference TRBV7-8 and TRBJ2-7): GAGVSQSPRYKVAKRGQDVALRCDPISGHVSLFWYQQALGQGPEFLTYFQNEAQLDKSGLPSDRFFAERPEGSVSTLKIQRTQQEDSAVYLCASSLRQGQEQYFGPGTRLTVT.